The rows below give T cell receptor beta chains drawn from one sample of a study of blood T cells in healthy people across ages. TCRdb recomputed calls from the 5' RACE reads with MiXCR, one row per CDR3 protein. Here the sample spans 660,000 or so distinct CDR3 sequences, 45% to 65% being singletons. Material for sequencing was blood. These receptors originate from a man aged 60 to 69 in good health. Each CDR3 is given with its conserved first and last residue.

J gene | V gene | CDR3 protein
TRBJ2-5 | TRBV29-1 | CSVLQGLRGETPYF
TRBJ1-6 | TRBV6-2/TRBV6-3 | CASSASGSPLHF
TRBJ1-2 | TRBV28 | CASSSPARDAGGQYTF
. | TRBV25-1 | CASSESLGINEQYF
TRBJ2-7 | TRBV2 | CASSEGTGRAQYF
TRBJ2-3 | TRBV21-1 | CASSKRETGGPPTDTQYF
TRBJ2-2 | TRBV7-8 | CAAGVGRELFF
. | TRBV7-2 | CASSLGGVRTSIYEQYF
TRBJ2-6 | TRBV15 | CATSRDFGLSGANVLTF
TRBJ1-6 | TRBV6-1 | CASSEVDTPLHF
TRBJ2-5 | TRBV14 | CASSQERWGTQYF
. | TRBV15 | CATSRDTGYEQYF
TRBJ2-5 | TRBV20-1 | CSARDTPTQYF
TRBJ2-7 | TRBV27 | CASSPQGPFGEQYF
TRBJ2-7 | TRBV10-3 | CAIRPSPEPYEQYF
TRBJ2-3 | TRBV10-3 | CAISSGGESTDTQYF
TRBJ2-5 | TRBV5-1 | CASSLAPRDTRGETQYF
TRBJ2-7 | TRBV29-1 | CSVEGGGGYEQYF
TRBJ1-2 | TRBV10-3 | CAISDQGDGGYTF
TRBJ2-1 | TRBV18 | CASSPGTGRGEQFF
TRBJ2-3 | TRBV5-5 | CASSFSGRLADTQYF
TRBJ1-2 | TRBV28 | CASARGWVNYGYTF
TRBJ1-2 | TRBV29-1 | CSVQGIYGYTF
TRBJ1-1 | TRBV12-3/TRBV12-4 | CASSVIQNTEAFF
TRBJ1-1 | TRBV29-1 | CSVAPGTEAFF
TRBJ2-1 | TRBV12-3/TRBV12-4 | CASSSLGLAENEQFF
TRBJ2-3 | TRBV6-5 | CASSYSGDMGTDTQYF
TRBJ2-5 | TRBV4-1 | CASSHDLAGGPQETQYF
TRBJ2-1 | TRBV16 | CASTQQQENNEQFF